This record concerns one T cell receptor beta chain sequence. Its specificity is unknown. After removal of 5 bases from V and 8 bases from J, the junction contained 10 bases not matched to a gene. The germline V gene encodes CDR1 SGHVS and CDR2 FQNEAQ. CDR3 size: 16 residues. The data stem from a study of OX40 agonist ivuxolimab in advanced cancers. Turning to the study itself: An agonistic anti-OX40 (CD134) antibody, ivuxolimab, was used to treat the patients. Every 2 weeks, patients received ivuxolimab intravenously, dosed at 0.01 to 10 mg/kg. Overall study results and limits: The average count of expanded clones was higher among CD8+ T cells than among CD4+.

Patients had blood sampled at baseline and again on cycle 4 day 1 and cycle 7 day 1. Generated by immunoSEQ multiplex PCR, the TCRdb table keeps only in-frame clones and is missing some. The data contain 90,000 or so clones, about 90% of them singletons. Sequencing was performed on CD4+ or CD8+ T cells sorted from blood, taken in a trial of the OX40 agonist ivuxolimab. The chain employs TRBV7-8 and TRBJ2-1, with 12 positions matching TRBD2. This receptor was identified in an adult with an advanced solid tumor such as melanoma, head and neck, liver or kidney cancer. CDR3: CASSPLTSGRSYEQFF. DNA of the CDR3: TGTGCCAGCAGCCCCTTGACTAGCGGGAGATCCTATGAGCAGTTCTTC.